This TCR beta chain emerged from a study of response to subunit inactivated influenza vaccine. In TCRdb, the RT-PCR reads were re-called with MiXCR into one record per CDR3 protein. Found here are some 540,000 distinct CDR3 sequences, around a quarter of them singletons; the top ten hold approximately 3%. Germline V lookup: CDR1 SGHTA, CDR2 FQGTGA. The CDR3 is made up of 15 amino acids. The V end was cut by 4 bases, the J end by 6 bases, with 15 bases between. These data also featured in a second study, about T cells expressing NK-cell markers. That study reports: It was by 5'RACE template switching with UMIs that TCR beta cDNA was made. Restricting sorting to alpha-beta TCR T cells was achieved in several experiments by an anti-gamma-delta TCR antibody. For a handful of donors, these clonotypes were likewise the leading ones in the CD3+CD56-NKG2C+ fraction.

This TCR was sampled from a man in his fifties or sixties who received an inactivated influenza vaccine. The V and J genes are TRBV7-3 and TRBJ2-2; either TRBD1 or TRBD2 may fit D (5 bases each). The sample here was CD4+ T cells sorted from PBMCs, taken 11 to 12 days after vaccination. CDR3 protein: CASSSRGARAGELFF. In nucleotides, the CDR3 is TGTGCCAGCAGCTCCCGAGGGGCCAGGGCCGGGGAGCTGTTTTTT. The full variable domain, in which reference TRBV7-3 and TRBJ2-2 provide the parts outside the CDR3, is GAGVSQTPSNKVTEKGKYVELRCDPISGHTALYWYRQSLGQGPEFLIYFQGTGAADDSGLPNDRFFAVRPEGSVSTLKIQRTERGDSAVYLCASSSRGARAGELFFGEGSRLTVL.